Given below is one T cell receptor (beta chain) in context. In the authors' workflow: Reference gene primer amplification gave estimated nucleated cell counts. Method: immunoSEQ multiplex PCR; TCRdb's copy keeps in-frame clones and lacks some. That table supplies the V and J calls and clone size; D and trimming were determined from the DNA. This repertoire shows 540,000 or so clones, less than 90% found once; its top ten account for around 8%. The data originate from a study of blood T cell repertoires in COVID-19. Study information: The study drew acute and convalescent COVID-19 samples from the United States, Italy and Spain. Sources were T cells, B-cell-depleted T cells, or PBMCs; the material itself was cDNA or gDNA.

The sequence was collected from a woman between 50 and 59 years old with COVID-19, enrolled during active disease. Input material: peripheral blood.

Here the CDR3 DNA reads TGTGCCAGCAGCCGAAGGGGGTTCGGTGAAAGGGCCGGGGAGCTGTTTTTT. As protein: CASSRRGFGERAGELFF. The J gene is TRBJ2-2, the V gene TRBV7-9, with a tentative D call TRBD1 (6 bases). Germline V gene sequence: CDR1 SEHNR, CDR2 FQNEAQ (reference sequence). V was trimmed by 5 bases and J by 6 bases, leaving 22 bases between them. The CDR3 has 17 residues.